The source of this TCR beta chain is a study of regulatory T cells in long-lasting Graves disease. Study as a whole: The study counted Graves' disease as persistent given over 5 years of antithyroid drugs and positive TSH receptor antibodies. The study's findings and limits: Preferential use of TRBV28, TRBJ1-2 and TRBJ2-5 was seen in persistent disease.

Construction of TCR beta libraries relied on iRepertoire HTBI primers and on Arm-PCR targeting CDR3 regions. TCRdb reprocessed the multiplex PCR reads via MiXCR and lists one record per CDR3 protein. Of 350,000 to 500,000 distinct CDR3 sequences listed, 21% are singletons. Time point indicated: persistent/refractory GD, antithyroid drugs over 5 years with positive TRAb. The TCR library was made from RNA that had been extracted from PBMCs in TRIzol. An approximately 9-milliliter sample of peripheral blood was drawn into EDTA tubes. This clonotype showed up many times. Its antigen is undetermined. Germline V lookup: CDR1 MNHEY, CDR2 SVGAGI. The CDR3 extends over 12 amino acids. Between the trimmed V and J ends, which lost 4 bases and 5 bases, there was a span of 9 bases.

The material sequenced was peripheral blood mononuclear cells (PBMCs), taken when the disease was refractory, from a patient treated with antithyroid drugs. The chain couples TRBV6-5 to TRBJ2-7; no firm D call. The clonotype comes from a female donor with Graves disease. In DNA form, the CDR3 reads TGTGCCAGCAGTTCCAGCCAGAACGAGCAGTACTTC. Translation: CASSSSQNEQYF.